This is a list of T cell receptor beta chains from one sample in a study of shared clonotypes between healthy human individuals. Assay used: immunoSEQ multiplex PCR; TCRdb lists only in-frame clones, some missing. Of roughly 1.5 million clones detected, 98% appear once; the ten largest clones hold 0.4% to 0.45%. The sample taken for sequencing was naive CD4+ T cells sorted from blood. The source is a man under 40 in good health. CDR3s include the opening cysteine and the closing phenylalanine or tryptophan. Each record gives: J gene, clone size, V gene, CDR3 protein. Expanded clones get a size class; other rows say once, few or many, or leave the size out.

J gene: TRBJ1-2; clone size: -; V gene: TRBV6-1; CDR3 protein: CAVRAGGDFGYGYTF
J gene: TRBJ2-1; clone size: -; V gene: TRBV23-1; CDR3 protein: CASSPRQRLAGVTNEQFF
J gene: TRBJ1-2; clone size: -; V gene: TRBV5-4; CDR3 protein: CASSTRTNSNYGYTF
J gene: TRBJ2-7; clone size: -; V gene: TRBV9; CDR3 protein: CASSVQDSSYEQYF
J gene: TRBJ2-3; clone size: -; V gene: TRBV21-1; CDR3 protein: CASSKVVRGGGTDTQYF
J gene: TRBJ1-2; clone size: -; V gene: TRBV25-1; CDR3 protein: CASSEFGGGYTF
J gene: TRBJ2-7; clone size: -; V gene: TRBV6-5; CDR3 protein: CASSYPGTGSIEQYF
J gene: TRBJ2-2; clone size: -; V gene: TRBV6-5; CDR3 protein: CASSSGTLNTGELFF
J gene: TRBJ2-7; clone size: -; V gene: TRBV7-2; CDR3 protein: CASMGSSYEQYF
J gene: TRBJ1-1; clone size: -; V gene: TRBV28; CDR3 protein: CASSLTGGTGGTEAFF
J gene: TRBJ2-2; clone size: -; V gene: TRBV9; CDR3 protein: CASSPNSNTGELFF
J gene: TRBJ2-1; clone size: once; V gene: TRBV29-1; CDR3 protein: CSVVRESYNEQFF
J gene: TRBJ2-1; clone size: -; V gene: TRBV5-8; CDR3 protein: CAPRGHPAEQFF
J gene: TRBJ1-4; clone size: -; V gene: TRBV2; CDR3 protein: CASSETAIINEKLFF
J gene: TRBJ2-7; clone size: -; V gene: TRBV10-2; CDR3 protein: CASSELGAGGRAETYEQYF
J gene: TRBJ2-5; clone size: once; V gene: TRBV5-6; CDR3 protein: CASSLFGGQETQYF
J gene: TRBJ1-2; clone size: -; V gene: TRBV10-1; CDR3 protein: CASINRGECGQTPNYGYTF
J gene: TRBJ1-1; clone size: -; V gene: TRBV6-5; CDR3 protein: CASSYSTRNTEAFF
J gene: TRBJ2-3; clone size: -; V gene: TRBV15; CDR3 protein: CATSRDLHTSDTQYF
J gene: TRBJ2-7; clone size: -; V gene: TRBV28; CDR3 protein: CASSALTGARYEQYF
J gene: TRBJ1-1; clone size: -; V gene: TRBV5-1; CDR3 protein: CASSLRGREAFF
J gene: TRBJ1-2; clone size: -; V gene: TRBV28; CDR3 protein: CASSFWTGGMVGYTF
J gene: TRBJ2-7; clone size: -; V gene: TRBV28; CDR3 protein: CASSFRGREQYF